This T cell receptor (beta chain) was identified during a study of blood T cell repertoires in COVID-19. CDR1 and CDR2 (germline): LNHNV, YYDKDF (reference sequence). The CDR3 spans 15 residues. V gave up 6 bases and J gave up 4 bases; unmatched junction bases: 6. In the authors' methods: It was from reference gene primer amplification that nucleated cell counts were estimated. Data came from immunoSEQ multiplex PCR; TCRdb stores just in-frame clones and leaves some out. V and J calls and clone size are copied from that table; D and trimming were computed from the DNA. Counted here are tens of thousands of clones, roughly 89% occurring once; the ten biggest clones make up just under 2%.

J is TRBJ2-1 and V is TRBV15; 10 nucleotides match TRBD2. Sequences were obtained from peripheral blood. The sequence was obtained from a man aged 30 to 45 with acute or convalescent COVID-19. The CDR3 DNA sequence: TGTGCCACCAGGGGGGGACTAGCGAAATACAATGAGCAGTTCTTC. As protein: CATRGGLAKYNEQFF.